One TCR beta chain is described in this entry. Caucasian adults residing in Nashville, Tennessee made up all the donors. This record belongs to a study of shared clonotypes between healthy human individuals. The CDR3 contains 14 residues. The germline CDR1 and CDR2 sequences are LGHNA and YNFKEQ. Assay used: immunoSEQ multiplex PCR; TCRdb lists only in-frame clones, some missing. The sample holds 500,000 to 550,000 clones, around 95% seen once. This TCR derives from a woman aged 30 to 39 in good health. This sequence joins TRBV4-2 and TRBJ2-5; D is perhaps TRBD2 (6 bases). The DNA end favors TRBJ2-7, so the J call may be wrong. Sequencing input: naive CD4+ T cells sorted from blood. Subset given: CD45RA+ positively selected. The CDR3 nucleotides read TGTGCCAGCAGCCATGGAGGGAGCTCCTACGAGCAGTACTTC. Translating it yields CASSHGGSSYEQYF.